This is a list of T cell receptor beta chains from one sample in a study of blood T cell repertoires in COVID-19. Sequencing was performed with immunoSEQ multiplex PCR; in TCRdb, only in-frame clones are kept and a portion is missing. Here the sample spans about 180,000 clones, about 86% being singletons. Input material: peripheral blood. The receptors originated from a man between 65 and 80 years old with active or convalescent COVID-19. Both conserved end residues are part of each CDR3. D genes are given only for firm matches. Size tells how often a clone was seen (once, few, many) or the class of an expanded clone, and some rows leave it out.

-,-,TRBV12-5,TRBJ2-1,TGTGCTAGTGGGGACAAGGGTTGGACAGAAAGGGCCTACAATGAGCAGTTCTTC,CASGDKGWTERAYNEQFF
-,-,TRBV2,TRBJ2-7,TGTGCCAGCAGTGAACTAGGACAGTCCTACGAGCAGTACTTC,CASSELGQSYEQYF
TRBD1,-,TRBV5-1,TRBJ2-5,TGCGCCAGCAGCCCCCAGGGGGCCGGAGAGACCCAGTACTTC,CASSPQGAGETQYF
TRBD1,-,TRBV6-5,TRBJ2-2,TGTGCCAGCAATAGACAGGGGAGTCCCGGGGAGCTGTTTTTT,CASNRQGSPGELFF
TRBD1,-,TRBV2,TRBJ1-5,TGTGCCAGCAGCTTGGACAGGGGAAGAGGGCAGCCCCAGCATTTT,CASSLDRGRGQPQHF
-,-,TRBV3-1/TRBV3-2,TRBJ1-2,TGTGCCAGCAGCCAAGATACCACAGGGTTCGGTGGCTACACCTTC,CASSQDTTGFGGYTF
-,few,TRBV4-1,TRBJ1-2,TGCGCCAGCAGCCAAAGAGCTCCGCACGGGACCCCGCGACCGAGGACTAGCGGCTACACCTTC,CASSQRAPHGTPRPRTSGYTF
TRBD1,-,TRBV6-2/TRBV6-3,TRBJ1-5,TGTGCCAGCAGTTACTATGGACAGGGCAATCAGCCCCAGCATTTT,CASSYYGQGNQPQHF
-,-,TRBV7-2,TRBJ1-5,TGTGCCAGCAGCTTCGGCCAGGCATCCCTTATGCCCCAGCATTTT,CASSFGQASLMPQHF
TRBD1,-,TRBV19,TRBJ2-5,TGTGCCAGTAGCCCCGGGACAGTAAACACCCTACTCCAAGAGACCCAGTACTTC,CASSPGTVNTLLQETQYF
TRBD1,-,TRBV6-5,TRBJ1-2,TGTGCCAGCACTAACCACCGGGACAGGGTCGGCGGCTACACCTTC,CASTNHRDRVGGYTF
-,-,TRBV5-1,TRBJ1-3,TGCGCCAGCAGCCCGCCCGAGGCTGGAAACACCATATATTTT,CASSPPEAGNTIYF
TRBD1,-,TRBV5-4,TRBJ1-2,TGTGCCAGCAGCGTGGACAGGGCCATTTCCTATGGCTACACCTTC,CASSVDRAISYGYTF
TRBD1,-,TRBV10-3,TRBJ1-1,TGTGCCATCAACAGGGGAGGTGCTGAAGCTTTCTTT,CAINRGGAEAFF
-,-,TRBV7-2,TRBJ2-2,TGTGCCAGCAGCCTGAGACAGGCCACCGGGGAGCTGTTTTTT,CASSLRQATGELFF
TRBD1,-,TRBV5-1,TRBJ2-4,TGCGCCAGCAGACCCGGACAGGGTGAGGGAAACATTCAGTACTTC,CASRPGQGEGNIQYF
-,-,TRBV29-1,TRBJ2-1,TGCAGCGTTGAAGAGTCGTCATGGGGGGTTCAGTTCTTC,CSVEESSWGVQFF
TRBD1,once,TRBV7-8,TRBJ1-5,TGTGCCAGCAGCAGACAGGGGGTGTTTCAGCCCCAGCATTTT,CASSRQGVFQPQHF
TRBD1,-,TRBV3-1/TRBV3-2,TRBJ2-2,TGTGCCAGCAGCCTAGCCGGGACAGTTAACACCGGGGAGCTGTTTTTT,CASSLAGTVNTGELFF
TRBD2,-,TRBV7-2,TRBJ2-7,TGTGCCAGCAGCCCCGAGCGGGGGGGTTCCTACGAGCAGTACTTC,CASSPERGGSYEQYF
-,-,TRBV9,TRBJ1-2,TGTGCCAGCAGCGTAGCTACTGGGGGCTACTATGGCTACACCTTC,CASSVATGGYYGYTF
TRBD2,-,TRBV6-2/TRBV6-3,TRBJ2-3,TGTGCCAGCAGTGACCGCACCGTACTAGCGGGGAGCACAGATACGCAGTATTTT,CASSDRTVLAGSTDTQYF
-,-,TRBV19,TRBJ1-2,TGTGCCAGTAGTCCCTTGACAGCCGGATCACTAAACTATGGCTACACCTTC,CASSPLTAGSLNYGYTF
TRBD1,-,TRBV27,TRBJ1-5,TGTGCCAGCAGTTTAGTGGGGACAGGGAATCAGCCCCAGCATTTT,CASSLVGTGNQPQHF
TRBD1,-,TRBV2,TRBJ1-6,TGTGCCAGCAATCGACAGGGTAGGACACCCCTCCACTTT,CASNRQGRTPLHF
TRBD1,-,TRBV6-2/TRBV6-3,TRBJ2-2,TGTGCCAGCAGTTACTTAATGGGACAGGGAATTGCCGGGGAGCTGTTTTTT,CASSYLMGQGIAGELFF
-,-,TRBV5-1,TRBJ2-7,TGCGCCAGCAGGATAGAGGACTACGAGCAGTACTTC,CASRIEDYEQYF
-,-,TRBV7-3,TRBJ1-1,TGTGCCAGCAGCTTAACGGGGTTAGGGCGGGGGACTGAAGCTTTCTTT,CASSLTGLGRGTEAFF
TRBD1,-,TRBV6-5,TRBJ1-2,TGTGCCAGCAGCTTCACAAGACAGGGCGGGTCCGGCTACACCTTC,CASSFTRQGGSGYTF
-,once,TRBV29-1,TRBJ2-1,TGCAGCGTCGGAGTGGGACTTGGCCCTTACAATGAGCAGTTCTTC,CSVGVGLGPYNEQFF
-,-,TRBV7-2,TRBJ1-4,TGTGCCAGCAGCTCCCTGGGCAGGTCAGGGTTTAATGAAAAACTGTTTTTT,CASSSLGRSGFNEKLFF
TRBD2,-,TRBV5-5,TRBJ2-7,TGTGCCAGCAGCTGGGGGGCTAGCGGGAGTTACGAGCAGTACTTC,CASSWGASGSYEQYF
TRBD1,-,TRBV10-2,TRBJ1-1,TGCGCCAGCAGCCCACAGGGGGCGGGGACTGAAGCTTTCTTT,CASSPQGAGTEAFF
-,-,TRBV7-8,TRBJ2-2,TGTGCCAGCAGCCCAGGAGGCACCGGGGAGCTGTTTTTT,CASSPGGTGELFF
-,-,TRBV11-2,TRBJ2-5,TGTGCCAGCAGCTTAGGAGACTCGGAGACCCAGTACTTC,CASSLGDSETQYF
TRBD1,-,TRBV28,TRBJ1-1,TGTGCCAGCAGTCAGGGACAGAGACTGAACACTGAAGCTTTCTTT,CASSQGQRLNTEAFF
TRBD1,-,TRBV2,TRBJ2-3,TGTGCCAGCAGAGACAACCGGGACAGGGCACAAGATACGCAGTATTTT,CASRDNRDRAQDTQYF
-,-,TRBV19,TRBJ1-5,TGTGCCAGTAGCAGGGGTGGGGGCAATCAGCCCCAGCATTTT,CASSRGGGNQPQHF
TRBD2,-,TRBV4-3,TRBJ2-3,TGCGCCAGCAGCCCTAGGTCTAGCGGTAGGATAACAGATACGCAGTATTTT,CASSPRSSGRITDTQYF
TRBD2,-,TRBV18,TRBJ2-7,TGTGCCAGCTCACCGGCCCGGGGACTAGCAGAAGACTACGAGCAGTACTTC,CASSPARGLAEDYEQYF
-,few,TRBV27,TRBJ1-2,TGTGCCAGCAGGTCCGGACAGATCAGGGGCTACACCTTC,CASRSGQIRGYTF
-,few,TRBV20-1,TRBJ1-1,TGCAGTGCTGGCCGGGGGGCTGAAGCTTTCTTT,CSAGRGAEAFF
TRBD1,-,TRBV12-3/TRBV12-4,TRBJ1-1,TGTGCCAGCACCAGGGGGATGGCTGAAGCTTTCTTT,CASTRGMAEAFF
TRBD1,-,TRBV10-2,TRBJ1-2,TGCGCCAGCACCCGACAGGGTTCCTATGGCTACACCTTC,CASTRQGSYGYTF
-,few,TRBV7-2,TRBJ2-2,TGTGCCAGTCATTCGGGACAGAACACCGGGGAGCTGTTTTTT,CASHSGQNTGELFF
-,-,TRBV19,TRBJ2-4,TGTGCCAGTAGTATACAGGGCTGGGACATTCAGTACTTC,CASSIQGWDIQYF
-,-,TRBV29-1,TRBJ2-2,TGCAGCGTTACAGGATCTGGGGAGCTGTTTTTT,CSVTGSGELFF